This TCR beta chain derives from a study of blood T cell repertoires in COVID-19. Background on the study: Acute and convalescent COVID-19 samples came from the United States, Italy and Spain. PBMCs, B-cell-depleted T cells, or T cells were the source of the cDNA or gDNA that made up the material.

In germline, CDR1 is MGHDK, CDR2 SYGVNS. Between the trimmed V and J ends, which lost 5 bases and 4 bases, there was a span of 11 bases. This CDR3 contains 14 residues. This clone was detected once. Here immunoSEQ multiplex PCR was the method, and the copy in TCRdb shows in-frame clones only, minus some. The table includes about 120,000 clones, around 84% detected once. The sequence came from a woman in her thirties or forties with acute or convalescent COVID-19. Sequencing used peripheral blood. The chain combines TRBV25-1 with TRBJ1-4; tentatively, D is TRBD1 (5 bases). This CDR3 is CASSPGRVNEKLFF. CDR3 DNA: TGTGCCAGCAGTCCCGGCAGGGTTAATGAAAAACTGTTTTTT.